This T cell receptor beta chain came from a study of T cells in Graves' hyperthyroidism and ophthalmopathy. About the study: At the time of initial diagnosis and before any treatment, peripheral blood was collected. Study-wide results and limits: Most expanded thyroid clonotypes above 0.001 also appeared in blood.

This clonotype was counted between two and nine times. Its antigen is not known. Lactation, pregnancy, other autoimmune disease or uncontrolled infection excluded patients. TCR beta CDR3 regions were amplified from RNA transcripts. Using the HTBI primer set, a first-round RT-PCR was run on the TCR CDR3. TCRdb re-called the multiplex PCR reads with MiXCR, one entry per CDR3 protein. The table has a few hundred thousand distinct CDR3 sequences, 20% to 30% seen once. CDR3 length equals 19 residues. Trimming at V came to 6 bases and at J to 2 bases, leaving 12 bases not matched to a gene. Germline V gene sequence: CDR1 MNHEY, CDR2 SMNVEV (reference sequence).

The receptor's source is a man aged 45-65 years with Graves' hyperthyroidism. The V gene is TRBV27, the J gene TRBJ2-3, with 15 bases matching TRBD2. Sequencing was done on a sample of blood. The CDR3 sequence: CASRKGLAGGLSSTDTQYF. In nucleotides, the CDR3 is TGTGCCAGCAGGAAGGGACTAGCGGGAGGCCTATCTTCCACAGATACGCAGTATTTT.